This T cell receptor (beta chain) was sequenced for a study of cytomegalovirus exposure and HLA in healthy donors. Study outcomes and limitations: Presence/absence analyses took donor sequencing depth as roughly uniform. Association with HLA alleles at 0.05 false discovery rate was found for 15,000 to 20,000 TCR beta sequences in a later analysis. The analysis excluded some indistinguishable V segments, including TRBV6-2 and TRBV6-3.

Trimming took 2 bases from V and 3 from J; bases not matched to a gene: 2. The germline V gene has CDR1 MRHNA and CDR2 SNTAGT. The CDR3 is made up of 15 amino acids. The study ran its PCR with 60 Vbeta and 13 Jbeta primers. Libraries were prepared by immunoSEQ multiplex PCR; TCRdb keeps only in-frame clonotypes and omits some of them. The sample carries more than 95,000 clones, 79% recorded once. This clone is medium-sized in the sample. Its antigen is unknown. Each donor was healthy, and each was a bone marrow donor. This chain connects TRBV6-4 to TRBJ2-2; 8 bases agree with TRBD1. Specimen: PBMCs. The source of this sequence is a man aged 25 to 45 in good health and CMV-seropositive. The DNA for the CDR3 is TGTGCCAGCAGTGACCCGGGACAGGACACCGGGGAGCTGTTTTTT. The encoded protein is CASSDPGQDTGELFF.